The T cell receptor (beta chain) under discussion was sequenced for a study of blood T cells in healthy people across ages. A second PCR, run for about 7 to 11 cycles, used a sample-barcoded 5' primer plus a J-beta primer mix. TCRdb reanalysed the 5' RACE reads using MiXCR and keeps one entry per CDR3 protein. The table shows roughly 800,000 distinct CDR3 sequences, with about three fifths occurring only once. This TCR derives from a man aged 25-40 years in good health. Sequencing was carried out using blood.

This chain's CDR3 is CSVASSEATEQYF. The CDR3 DNA reads as TGCAGCGTTGCGTCTAGTGAGGCTACGGAGCAGTACTTC. This chain joins TRBV29-1 and TRBJ2-7; D uncertain. The CDR3 totals 13 residues. The germline gives CDR1 SQVTM, CDR2 ANQGSEA. Trimming stripped 4 bases from V and 7 bases from J, with 17 bases between.